This TCR beta chain was identified in a study of CD8+ T cells in alopecia areata. Looking at the study overall: Those patients who were treated received oral tofacitinib, which was given at 5 to 10 mg twice daily for moderate-to-severe alopecia areata.

Sequencing relied on a cDNA template that was reverse transcribed from extracted RNA. Data came from immunoSEQ multiplex PCR; TCRdb stores just in-frame clones and leaves some out. The data show 60,000 to 90,000 clones, roughly 70% seen once. General study results and limits: Higher clonality was seen in lesional scalp than in normal scalp, especially in alopecia totalis/universalis.

Treatment meaning: oral pan-JAK inhibitor, 5-10 mg twice daily. Comments on this clone: Its antigen is unidentified.

The V gene's germline CDR1 is MNHEY and CDR2 SMNVEV (reference sequence). The CDR3 extends over 12 amino acids. Trimming left V 2 bases short and J 9 bases short, with 8 bases between. The TCR comes from a human donor with alopecia areata. The chain recombines TRBV27 with TRBJ2-1; D may match TRBD1 or TRBD2 (5 bases each). Sample: CD8+ T cells sorted from blood, taken at week 24, from a patient treated with tofacitinib. The CDR3 loop is CASSLGGGEQFF. The CDR3 DNA sequence: TGTGCCAGCAGTTTAGGTGGGGGTGAGCAGTTCTTC.